The rows below give T cell receptor beta chains drawn from one sample of a study of CD8 T cells in Susac syndrome. TCRdb re-analysed the immunoSEQ multiplex PCR reads in MiXCR, keeping a single row per CDR3 protein. The data show 110,000 or so distinct CDR3 sequences, 94% seen once. Sequencing used CD4+ T cells from PBMCs. The receptors derive from a human donor in good health. Each CDR3 is given with its conserved first and last residue. A D gene is named only where the DNA matches it firmly. Clone size appears in some rows only: once, few, many, or a class for an expanded clone.

TRBJ2-7	TRBV6-2/TRBV6-3	NA	TRBD2	15	TGTGCCAGCAGTGTAATAGCGGGAGGTGCTACGGAGCAGTACTTC	CASSVIAGGATEQYF
TRBJ1-3	TRBV12-3/TRBV12-4	NA	TRBD1	16	TGTGCCAGCAGGGACAGGGCCAGGTACTCTGGAAACACCATATATTTT	CASRDRARYSGNTIYF
TRBJ1-1	TRBV6-5	once	NA	13	TGTGCCAGCAGTCGCGGACGGGATTCTGAAGCTTTCTTT	CASSRGRDSEAFF
TRBJ1-3	TRBV29-1	NA	TRBD1	14	TGCAGCGTGGGTACAGGGGCCCCTGGAAACACCATATATTTT	CSVGTGAPGNTIYF
TRBJ2-3	TRBV5-4	once	NA	16	TGTGCCAGCAGTTTAAGACACCAGTTTCCCACAGATACGCAGTATTTT	CASSLRHQFPTDTQYF
TRBJ2-2	TRBV28	NA	NA	17	TGTGCCAGCAGCCCAGCAGCAGGGCGGAGTGGCACCGGGGAGCTGTTTTTT	CASSPAAGRSGTGELFF
TRBJ2-2	TRBV30	NA	NA	16	TGTGCCTGGAGTGAGATGAGGACATATCTCGCCGGGGAGCTGTTTTTT	CAWSEMRTYLAGELFF
TRBJ2-7	TRBV5-4	NA	TRBD2	16	TGTGCCAGCAGCTGGGGGGGTCAAGCGGGGGCCTACGAGCAGTACTTC	CASSWGGQAGAYEQYF
TRBJ2-7	TRBV7-9	NA	TRBD1	15	TGTGCCAGCAGCCAGCCCGGGACAGGCCTCTCCGAGCAGTACTTC	CASSQPGTGLSEQYF
TRBJ2-7	TRBV27	NA	TRBD2	17	TGTGCCAGCAGTCCCGGGACAGTACTAGCGGGAGTCCACGAGCAGTACTTC	CASSPGTVLAGVHEQYF
TRBJ1-2	TRBV12-3/TRBV12-4	NA	NA	11	TGTGCCAGCAGTTCAGGGTATGGCTACACCTTC	CASSSGYGYTF
TRBJ2-7	TRBV2	NA	NA	12	TGTGCCTGCCGGGACCACTCCTACGAGCAGTACTTC	CACRDHSYEQYF
TRBJ1-1	TRBV24-1	NA	NA	12	TGTGCCACCAGTGATTTGCGAGGAGAAGCTTTCTTT	CATSDLRGEAFF
TRBJ2-3	TRBV27	NA	TRBD2	13	TGTGCCACCAGGACTAGCGGGACAGATACGCAGTATTTT	CATRTSGTDTQYF
TRBJ2-5	TRBV9	NA	NA	13	TGTGCCAGCAGCGTAGCGAGAGGGGAGACCCAGTACTTC	CASSVARGETQYF
TRBJ2-2	TRBV20-1	NA	TRBD2	14	TGCAGTGCTAGAAAGCGGGAGACGGGCGGGGAGCTGTTTTTT	CSARKRETGGELFF
TRBJ2-7	TRBV14	NA	NA	15	TGTGCCAGCAGCCGGAACCCCAGGGACTCCTACGAGCAGTACTTC	CASSRNPRDSYEQYF